A single T cell receptor (beta chain) is shown here with its context. Its target is unknown. This sample is drawn from a study of PD-1 blockade in classical Hodgkin lymphoma. Broader study findings: Anyone who began nivolumab under 1 year after ASCT was excluded. There was a significant rise in CD4+ TCR diversity by C4D1, with no such rise for CD8+.

Relapses following autologous stem cell transplantation were seen in all patients, with brentuximab vedotin exposure varying. Complete response, partial response or progressive disease constituted the best response categories observed. Libraries were prepared by immunoSEQ multiplex PCR; TCRdb keeps only in-frame clonotypes and omits some of them. The table records under 95,000 clones, 80% to 95% of them present only once. Deletions cut 1 base from V and 4 bases from J, with 14 bases between. The germline CDR1 and CDR2 sequences are SGHTS and YDEGEE. The CDR3 consists of 16 residues. The genes are TRBV5-8 and TRBJ1-4, with no clear D. The sequence was collected from a human donor with classical Hodgkin lymphoma. Sequences were derived from peripheral blood mononuclear cells (PBMCs), sampled before the second cycle of nivolumab. Here the CDR3 reads CASSLYVRAGNEKLFF. In DNA, the CDR3 is TGTGCCAGCAGCTTGTATGTCCGGGCTGGTAATGAAAAACTGTTTTTT. Looking up the rest from reference TRBV5-8 and TRBJ1-4 gives the full variable domain: EAGVTQSPTHLIKTRGQQATLRCSPISGHTSVYWYQQALGLGLQFLLWYDEGEERNRGNFPPRFSGRQFPNYSSELNVNALELEDSALYLCASSLYVRAGNEKLFFGSGTQLSVL.